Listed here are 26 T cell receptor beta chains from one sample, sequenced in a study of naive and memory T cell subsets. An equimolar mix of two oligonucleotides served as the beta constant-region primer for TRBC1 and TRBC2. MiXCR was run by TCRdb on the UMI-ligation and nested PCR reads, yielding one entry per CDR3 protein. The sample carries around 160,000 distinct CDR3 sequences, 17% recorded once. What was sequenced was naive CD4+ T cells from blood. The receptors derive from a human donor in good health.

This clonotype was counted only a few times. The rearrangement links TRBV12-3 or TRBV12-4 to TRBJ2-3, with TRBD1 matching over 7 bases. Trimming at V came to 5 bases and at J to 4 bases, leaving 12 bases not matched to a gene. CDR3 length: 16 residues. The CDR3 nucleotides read TGTGCCAGCAGTCCATCGGACAGGAGGACAGCAGATACGCAGTATTTT. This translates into CASSPSDRRTADTQYF.

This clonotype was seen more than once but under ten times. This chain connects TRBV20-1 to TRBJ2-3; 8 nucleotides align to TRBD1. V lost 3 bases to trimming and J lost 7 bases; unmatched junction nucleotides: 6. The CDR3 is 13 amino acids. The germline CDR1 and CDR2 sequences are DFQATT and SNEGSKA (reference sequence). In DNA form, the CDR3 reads TGCAGTGCTAGGGGACAGGAGATCCATACGCAGTATTTT. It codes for CSARGQEIHTQYF.

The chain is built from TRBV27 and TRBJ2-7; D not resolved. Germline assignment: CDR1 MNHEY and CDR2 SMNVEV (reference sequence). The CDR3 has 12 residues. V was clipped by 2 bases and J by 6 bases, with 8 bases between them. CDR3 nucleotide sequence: TGTGCCAGCAGTTTAGGCTCGAGCGAGCAGTACTTC. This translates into CASSLGSSEQYF.

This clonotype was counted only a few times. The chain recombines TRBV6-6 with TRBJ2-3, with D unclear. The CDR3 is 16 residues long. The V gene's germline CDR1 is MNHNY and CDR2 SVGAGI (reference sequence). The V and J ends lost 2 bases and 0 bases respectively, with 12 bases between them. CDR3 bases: TGTGCCAGCAGTTACAAGGTGTTCAAAAGCACAGATACGCAGTATTTT. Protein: CASSYKVFKSTDTQYF.

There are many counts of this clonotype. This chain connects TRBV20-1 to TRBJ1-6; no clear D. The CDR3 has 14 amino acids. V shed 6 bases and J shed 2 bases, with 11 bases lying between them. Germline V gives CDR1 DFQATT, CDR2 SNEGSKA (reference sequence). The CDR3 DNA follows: TGCAGTGCCCTGAGGGAGACCTATAATTCACCCCTCCACTTT. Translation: CSALRETYNSPLHF.

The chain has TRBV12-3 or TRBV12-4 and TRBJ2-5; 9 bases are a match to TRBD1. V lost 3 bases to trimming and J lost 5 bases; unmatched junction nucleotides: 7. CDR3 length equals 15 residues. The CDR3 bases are TGTGCCAGCAGTTTGCAACAGGGGGCTGGGGAGACCCAGTACTTC. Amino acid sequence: CASSLQQGAGETQYF.

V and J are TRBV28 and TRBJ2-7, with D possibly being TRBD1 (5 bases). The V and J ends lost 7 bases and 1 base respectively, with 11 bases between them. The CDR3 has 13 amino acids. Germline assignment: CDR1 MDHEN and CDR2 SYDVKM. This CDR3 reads CASNRQGSYEQYF. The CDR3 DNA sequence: TGTGCCAGCAACCGGCAGGGATCCTACGAGCAGTACTTC. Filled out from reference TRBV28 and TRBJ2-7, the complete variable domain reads DVKVTQSSRYLVKRTGEKVFLECVQDMDHENMFWYRQDPGLGLRLIYFSYDVKMKEKGDIPEGYSVSREKKERFSLILESASTNQTSMYLCASNRQGSYEQYFGPGTRLTVT.

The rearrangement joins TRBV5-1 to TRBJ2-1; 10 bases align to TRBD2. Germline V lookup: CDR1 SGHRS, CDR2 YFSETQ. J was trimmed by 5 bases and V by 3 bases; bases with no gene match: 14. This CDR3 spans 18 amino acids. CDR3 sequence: CASSSHLIAGGGDNEQFF. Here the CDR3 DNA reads TGCGCCAGCAGCTCGCACTTAATAGCGGGAGGAGGGGACAATGAGCAGTTCTTC.

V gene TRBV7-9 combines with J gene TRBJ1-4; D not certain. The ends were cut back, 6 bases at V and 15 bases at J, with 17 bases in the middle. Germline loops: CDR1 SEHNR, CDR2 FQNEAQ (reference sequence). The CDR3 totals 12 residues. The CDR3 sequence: CASSPDSRRLFF. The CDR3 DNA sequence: TGTGCCAGCAGTCCCGACTCCCGAAGGTTGTTTTTT.

CDR3 in DNA: TGCAGTGCTAGAACTAGCGGGAGCTCCTACGAGCAGTACTTC. Its translation: CSARTSGSSYEQYF. The chain uses TRBV20-1 and TRBJ2-7, with 11 bases aligning to TRBD2. The CDR3 loop spans 14 amino acids. V lost 2 bases and J lost 0; bases outside the gene matches: 0. Germline lookup yields CDR1 DFQATT and CDR2 SNEGSKA (reference sequence).

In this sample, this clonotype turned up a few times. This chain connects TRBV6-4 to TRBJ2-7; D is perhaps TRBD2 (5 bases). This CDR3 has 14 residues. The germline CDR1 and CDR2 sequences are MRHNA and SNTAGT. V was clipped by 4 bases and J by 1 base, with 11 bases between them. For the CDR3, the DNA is TGTGCCAGCAGTGCTTCCGCGGGTTCCTACGAGCAGTACTTC. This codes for CASSASAGSYEQYF.

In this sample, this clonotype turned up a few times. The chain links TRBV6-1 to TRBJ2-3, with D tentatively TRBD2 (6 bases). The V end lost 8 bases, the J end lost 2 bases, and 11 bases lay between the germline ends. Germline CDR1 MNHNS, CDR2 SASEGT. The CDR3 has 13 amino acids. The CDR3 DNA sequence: TGTGCCAGCTCAAGGACTAACACAGATACGCAGTATTTT. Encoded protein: CASSRTNTDTQYF.

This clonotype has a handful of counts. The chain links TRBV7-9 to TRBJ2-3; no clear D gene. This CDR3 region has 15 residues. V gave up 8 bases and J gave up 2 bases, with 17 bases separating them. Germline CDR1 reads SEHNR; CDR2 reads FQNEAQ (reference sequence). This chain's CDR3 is CASAMTESNTDTQYF. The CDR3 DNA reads TGTGCCAGCGCCATGACTGAAAGCAACACAGATACGCAGTATTTT.

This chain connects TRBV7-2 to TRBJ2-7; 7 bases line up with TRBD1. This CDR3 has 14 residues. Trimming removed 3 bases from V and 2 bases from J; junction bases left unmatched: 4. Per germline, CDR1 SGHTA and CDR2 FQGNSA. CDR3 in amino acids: CASSFDRETYEQYF. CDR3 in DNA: TGTGCCAGCAGCTTCGACAGGGAAACCTACGAGCAGTACTTC.

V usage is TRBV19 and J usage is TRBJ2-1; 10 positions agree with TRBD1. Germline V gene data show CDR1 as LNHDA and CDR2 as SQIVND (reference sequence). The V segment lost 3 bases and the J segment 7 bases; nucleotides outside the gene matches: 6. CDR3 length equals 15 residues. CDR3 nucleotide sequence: TGTGCCAGTAGTATCGACAGGGGGCGCGAAAATGAGCAGTTCTTC. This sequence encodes CASSIDRGRENEQFF. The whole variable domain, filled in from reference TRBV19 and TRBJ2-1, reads DGGITQSPKYLFRKEGQNVTLSCEQNLNHDAMYWYRQDPGQGLRLIYYSQIVNDFQKGDIAEGYSVSREKKESFPLTVTSAQKNPTAFYLCASSIDRGRENEQFFGPGTRLTVL.

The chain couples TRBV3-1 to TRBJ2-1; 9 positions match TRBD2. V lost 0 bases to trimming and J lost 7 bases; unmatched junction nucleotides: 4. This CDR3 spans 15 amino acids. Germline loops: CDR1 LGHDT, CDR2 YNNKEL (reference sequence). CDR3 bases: TGTGCCAGCAGCCAAGATTATCTAGCGGGAAATGAGCAGTTCTTC. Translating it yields CASSQDYLAGNEQFF.

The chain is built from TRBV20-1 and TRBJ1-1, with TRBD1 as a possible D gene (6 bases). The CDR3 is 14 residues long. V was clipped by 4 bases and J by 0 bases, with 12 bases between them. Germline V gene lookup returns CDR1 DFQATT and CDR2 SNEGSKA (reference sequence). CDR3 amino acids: CSATQQGLNTEAFF. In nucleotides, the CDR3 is TGCAGTGCTACCCAACAGGGATTGAACACTGAAGCTTTCTTT.

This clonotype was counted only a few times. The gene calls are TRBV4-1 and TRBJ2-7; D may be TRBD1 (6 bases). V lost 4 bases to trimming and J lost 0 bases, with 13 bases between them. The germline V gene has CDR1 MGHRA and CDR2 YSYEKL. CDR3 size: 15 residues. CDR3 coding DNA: TGCGCCAGCAGCCCTAGACAGGATTCCTCCTACGAGCAGTACTTC. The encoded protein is CASSPRQDSSYEQYF.

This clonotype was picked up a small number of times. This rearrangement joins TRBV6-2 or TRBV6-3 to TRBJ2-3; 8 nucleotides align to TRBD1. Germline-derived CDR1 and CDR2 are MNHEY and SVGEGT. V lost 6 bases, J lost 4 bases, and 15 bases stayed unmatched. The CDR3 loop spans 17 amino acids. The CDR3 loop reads CASRGRQGSFVSDTQYF. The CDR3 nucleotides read TGTGCCAGCAGAGGCCGACAGGGGAGCTTTGTCTCAGATACGCAGTATTTT.

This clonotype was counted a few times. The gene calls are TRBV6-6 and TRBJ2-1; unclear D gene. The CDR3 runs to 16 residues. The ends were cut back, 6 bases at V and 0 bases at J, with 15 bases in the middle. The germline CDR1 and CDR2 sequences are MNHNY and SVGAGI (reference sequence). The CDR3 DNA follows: TGTGCCAGCAGCAGCCACCGCGGACCCTCCTACAATGAGCAGTTCTTC. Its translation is CASSSHRGPSYNEQFF.

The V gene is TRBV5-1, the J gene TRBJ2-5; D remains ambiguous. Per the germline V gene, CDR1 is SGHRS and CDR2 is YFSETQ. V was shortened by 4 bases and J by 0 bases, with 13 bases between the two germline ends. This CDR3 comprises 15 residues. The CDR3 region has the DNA TGCGCCAGCAGCCCGTCTCGACTGTACCAAGAGACCCAGTACTTC. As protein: CASSPSRLYQETQYF.

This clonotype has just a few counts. The CDR3 protein is CASTSQTGHTGELFF. Written as DNA, the CDR3 is TGTGCCAGCACCTCTCAGACAGGGCACACCGGGGAGCTGTTTTTT. The chain combines TRBV12-3 or TRBV12-4 with TRBJ2-2; TRBD1 aligns across 7 bases. The CDR3 covers 15 residues. V was pared by 7 bases and J by 3 bases, with 8 bases of the junction left unmatched.

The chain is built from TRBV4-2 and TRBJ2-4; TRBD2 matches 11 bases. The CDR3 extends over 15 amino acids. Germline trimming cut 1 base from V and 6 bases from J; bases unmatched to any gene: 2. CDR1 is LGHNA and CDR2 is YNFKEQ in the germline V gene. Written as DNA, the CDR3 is TGTGCCAGCAGCCAAGGACTAGCGGGGTCAAACATTCAGTACTTC. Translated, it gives CASSQGLAGSNIQYF.

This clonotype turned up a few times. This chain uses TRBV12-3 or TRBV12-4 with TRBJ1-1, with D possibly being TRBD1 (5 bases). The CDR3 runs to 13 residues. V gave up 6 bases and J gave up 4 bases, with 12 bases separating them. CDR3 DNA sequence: TGTGCCAGCAGCTGGGACCTGGGCACTGAAGCTTTCTTT. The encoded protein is CASSWDLGTEAFF.

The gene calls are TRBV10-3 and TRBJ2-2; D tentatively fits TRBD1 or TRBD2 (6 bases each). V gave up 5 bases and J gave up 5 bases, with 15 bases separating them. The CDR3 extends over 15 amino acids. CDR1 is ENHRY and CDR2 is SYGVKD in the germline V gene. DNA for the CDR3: TGTGCCATCAGTCAAGATGGGGGGCAGACCGGGGAGCTGTTTTTT. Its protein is CAISQDGGQTGELFF.

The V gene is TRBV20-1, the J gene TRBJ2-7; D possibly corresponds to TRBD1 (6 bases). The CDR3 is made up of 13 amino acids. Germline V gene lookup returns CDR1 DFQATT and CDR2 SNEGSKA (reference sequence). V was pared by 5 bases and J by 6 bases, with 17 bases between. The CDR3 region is CSADQQGRGEQYF. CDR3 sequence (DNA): TGCAGTGCTGATCAACAGGGAAGAGGCGAGCAGTACTTC.